This T cell receptor beta chain is from a study of T cell changes during pregnancy in multiple sclerosis (dated by TCRdb to the late 2010s). About the study as a whole: The study looked at changes in the T cell repertoire across pregnancy in women with multiple sclerosis.

The germline V gene (reference sequence) specifies SGHAT as CDR1 and FQDESV as CDR2. For this chain, trimming is 3 bases at the V end and 6 bases at the J end, and the number of junction bases without a gene match is 9. From its cysteine to its phenylalanine, the CDR3 spans 15 amino acids. CDR3 DNA is the only sequence kept; it has 45 bases, read in frame from the first base. The library came from the immunoSEQ multiplex PCR assay. The table was pulled from immuneACCESS by TCRdb, which kept in-frame rearrangements only. Such tables lose some clones; where checked, under half of the loss comes from unresolved V genes, and the rest has no known cause. In this sample the table shows approximately 60,000 clones, roughly 91% of which occur a single time. The top ten constitute over 0.7% of the sample. In the case of this clone: Its cognate antigen has yet to be identified. Base qualities are not at hand, and no much larger clone is one base apart.

The receptor comes from a female donor with multiple sclerosis, enrolled in a pregnancy study. The chain is encoded by TRBV11-1 joined to TRBJ2-5; 8 middle bases align to TRBD2. The sequencing used peripheral blood, collected before pregnancy. The CDR3 here reads CASSLNGGALKTQYF. The nucleotides are TGTGCCAGCAGCTTGAACGGGGGGGCCTTGAAGACCCAGTACTTC.